This T cell receptor beta chain was identified in a study of T cells in localized non-small cell lung cancer (dated by TCRdb to 2018 to 2021). About the study as a whole: The study examined T cell repertoires in a few hundred patients with early-stage NSCLC and compared tumors with uninvolved tumor-adjacent lungs. The mean age of the NSCLC patients was under 70 years, with approximately 130 men and nearly 110 women. The cohort was made up of hundreds of treatment-naive NSCLC patients whose localized lung tumors had been resected.

At diagnosis, tumor, uninvolved tumor-adjacent lung and peripheral blood were collected and then preserved as a mix of FFPE and fresh-frozen material. Blood samples were analyzed as peripheral blood mononuclear cells for TCR repertoire profiling. What the authors observed across the whole study: Longer overall survival was associated with higher blood T cell density, whereas shorter survival was associated with higher adjacent-lung clonality. Uninvolved tumor-adjacent lung showed the highest T cell clonality, higher than tumor, which suggests more focused antigenic responses in the uninvolved tumor-adjacent lung. A median of around 57 of the top 100 tumor clones turned up in the paired uninvolved adjacent lung, and under 30 of those clones also ranked among the top 100 of that same adjacent lung. Because multi-region sequencing of the tumors was not done, intratumor heterogeneity could not be ruled out. Because of the exploratory design, TCR variables were selected using unadjusted p-values without false-discovery rate correction.

Regarding this clone: Which antigen it targets is not known. Qualities for individual bases were not recorded, and no much larger clone is one base off.

TCR beta CDR3 regions were sequenced from DNA using the immunoSEQ Assay. On the study's bioinformatics: To compute T cell density, TCR beta template counts were normalized to usable DNA, which was estimated by amplifying housekeeping genes. The preseqR package was used to estimate richness by extrapolating to 400,000 templates for PBMC samples and to 120,000 templates for tissue samples. Clonality was defined by subtracting Pielou's evenness from one. To identify tissue-enriched TCRs, differential abundance testing was run on productive amino-acid clonotypes with a minimum total count of 5 and an alpha of 0.1. The Jaccard Index and the Morisita Overlap Index were used to measure repertoire overlap between compartments. GLIPH grouped TCR beta CDR3s together with public tetramer-defined viral CDR3s, and a viral motif had to include at least three viral sequences and also show V-gene enrichment. TCRdb obtained this table from immuneACCESS and retained in-frame rearrangements with V and J assigned. These tables miss some clones; where compared with another copy, unresolved V genes account for less than half of the shortfall, and the remainder is unexplained. The V and J calls and clone size come from that table; D and trimming were worked out from the DNA. In all, the sample holds tens of thousands of clones, and 85% to 90% of those were seen once. Roughly 15% of the sample is in the top ten clones.

Its CDR3 holds 17 amino acids, cysteine through phenylalanine. The CDR3 DNA has 51 bases and is translated from base 1. The CDR1 and CDR2 encoded by the germline V gene are MGHRA and YSYEKL. After removal of 0 bases from V and 5 bases from J, the junction retains 9 bases not matched to a gene. The sample here was peripheral blood, taken before any cancer treatment. The rearrangement joined TRBV4-1 to TRBJ2-5, and 10 junction bases match TRBD2. The source of this sequence is a male donor aged 60 or over with stage I lung adenocarcinoma. The sequenced DNA is TGCGCCAGCAGCCAAGACCCTAGCGGGAGCGCCACGGAGACCCAGTACTTC. It specifies CASSQDPSGSATETQYF.